A single sample gave rise to the 24 T cell receptor beta chains below, sequenced in a study of blood T cell repertoires in COVID-19. Clones were sequenced by immunoSEQ multiplex PCR, and TCRdb holds only the in-frame ones, with some missing. The table has 290,000 or so clones, more than 80% seen once. The sample taken for sequencing was PBMCs or T cells enriched from blood (not recorded which). These receptors were taken from a woman in her 30s who had recovered from COVID-19.

The chain combines TRBV28 with TRBJ2-5; 12 bases line up with TRBD2. V was pared by 5 bases and J by 3 bases, with 4 bases of the junction left unmatched. Looked up from germline, CDR1 is MDHEN and CDR2 is SYDVKM. The CDR3 has 15 residues. CDR3 nucleotides: TGTGCCAGCAGTGGGGGACTAGCGGGTAAAGAGACCCAGTACTTC. Protein product: CASSGGLAGKETQYF.

This clone is a singleton in its sample. The J gene is TRBJ2-6, the V gene TRBV28; D is undetermined. Germline assignment: CDR1 MDHEN and CDR2 SYDVKM. With 5 bases removed from V and 2 bases from J, the gap between germline ends came to 13 bases. The CDR3 extends over 16 amino acids. The CDR3 coding sequence is TGTGCCAGCAGTCCTCCAGGTCAGGCTGGGGCCAACGTCCTGACTTTC. Translated, it gives CASSPPGQAGANVLTF.

This clone came up once. The chain employs TRBV30 and TRBJ2-3, with 10 bases fitting TRBD2. The CDR3 is made up of 15 amino acids. V lost 3 bases to trimming and J lost 4 bases; unmatched junction nucleotides: 7. Germline loops: CDR1 GTSNPN, CDR2 SVGIG (reference sequence). CDR3: CAWSGLAVGSDTQYF. The CDR3 region has the DNA TGTGCCTGGAGCGGACTAGCGGTGGGATCAGATACGCAGTATTTT.

V is TRBV7-2 and J is TRBJ2-1; possible D gene TRBD1, 5 bases. V was cut by 6 bases and J by 5 bases, with 20 bases left in between. This CDR3 region has 16 residues. In germline, CDR1 is SGHTA, CDR2 FQGNSA. The CDR3: CASRAVLSVRDNEQFF. CDR3 bases: TGTGCCAGCAGGGCCGTTTTATCTGTCAGGGACAATGAGCAGTTCTTC.

The chain uses TRBV5-5 and TRBJ2-1; a weak D match, TRBD2 (5 bases). CDR1 and CDR2 (germline): SGHKS, YYEKEE (reference sequence). CDR3 size: 15 residues. Trimming stripped 2 bases from V and 3 bases from J, with 12 bases between. As DNA, the CDR3 is TGTGCCAGCAGCTTCAGAGGACTGGTCTACAATGAGCAGTTCTTC. Protein product: CASSFRGLVYNEQFF.

The gene calls are TRBV19 and TRBJ1-2, with D perhaps TRBD1 (5 bases). There are 16 residues in the CDR3. Germline lookup yields CDR1 LNHDA and CDR2 SQIVND (reference sequence). V dropped 7 bases and J dropped 4 bases, with 22 bases sitting between them. The CDR3 nucleotides read TGTGCCAGTAACATCCCGACAGCCCAGGGTCCCTATGGCTACACCTTC. Amino acid sequence: CASNIPTAQGPYGYTF.

The V and J genes are TRBV7-2 and TRBJ2-3, with D possibly TRBD1 on 6 matching bases. Germline-derived CDR1 and CDR2 are SGHTA and FQGNSA. V was trimmed by 3 bases and J by 8 bases, leaving 24 bases between them. The CDR3 is 17 residues long. The CDR3 sequence is CASSLRGLTPVMGTQYF. CDR3 DNA sequence: TGTGCCAGCAGCTTGAGGGGGTTAACGCCCGTAATGGGTACGCAGTATTTT.

The chain combines TRBV28 with TRBJ2-3; a weak D match, TRBD1 (6 bases). CDR1 MDHEN and CDR2 SYDVKM come from the germline V gene. The CDR3 contains 14 residues. With 2 bases removed from V and 2 bases from J, the gap between germline ends came to 8 bases. CDR3 in amino acids: CASSLGQITDTQYF. The CDR3 DNA follows: TGTGCCAGCAGTTTAGGACAGATCACAGATACGCAGTATTTT.

The V and J genes are TRBV9 and TRBJ2-1; TRBD2 matches at 11 bases. V gave up 4 bases and J gave up 10 bases; unmatched junction bases: 7. CDR3 length: 14 residues. The germline gives CDR1 SGDLS, CDR2 YYNGEE. The CDR3 DNA follows: TGTGCCAGCAGCCATAGCGGGAGGGGGGAGGAGCAGTTCTTC. This encodes CASSHSGRGEEQFF. Together with reference TRBV9 and TRBJ2-1, the CDR3 gives the full variable domain: DSGVTQTPKHLITATGQRVTLRCSPRSGDLSVYWYQQSLDQGLQFLIQYYNGEERAKGNILERFSAQQFPDLHSELNLSSLELGDSALYFCASSHSGRGEEQFFGPGTRLTVL.

The chain carries TRBV7-9 and TRBJ2-1; 14 nucleotides align to TRBD2. J lost 7 bases, V lost 5 bases, and 10 bases had no gene match. The CDR3 length is 17 residues. Germline CDR1 is SEHNR and CDR2 is FQNEAQ (reference sequence). The CDR3 DNA reads TGTGCCAGCAGCCCAAGGGGGACTAGCGGGAGTTTGAATGAGCAGTTCTTC. Amino acids: CASSPRGTSGSLNEQFF. Based on the CDR3 plus reference TRBV7-9 and TRBJ2-1, the full variable domain is DTGVSQNPRHKITKRGQNVTFRCDPISEHNRLYWYRQTLGQGPEFLTYFQNEAQLEKSRLLSDRFSAERPKGSFSTLEIQRTEQGDSAMYLCASSPRGTSGSLNEQFFGPGTRLTVL.

V is TRBV6-6 and J is TRBJ1-3; the match to TRBD1 covers 7 bases. CDR3 length equals 16 residues. CDR1 MNHNY and CDR2 SVGAGI come from the germline V gene (reference sequence). V gave up 4 bases and J gave up 0 bases; unmatched junction bases: 6. CDR3 region: CASSSGQRISGNTIYF. CDR3 coding DNA: TGTGCCAGCAGTTCGGGACAGAGGATCTCTGGAAACACCATATATTTT.

The rearrangement joins TRBV6-2 or TRBV6-3 to TRBJ1-1; weak D call: TRBD1 (6 bases). Between the trimmed V and J ends, which lost 0 bases and 3 bases, there was a span of 11 bases. The CDR3 length is 15 residues. The germline gives CDR1 MNHEY, CDR2 SVGEGT. The CDR3 bases are TGTGCCAGCAGTTACTCGAGGGCAGGGGACACTGAAGCTTTCTTT. Protein sequence: CASSYSRAGDTEAFF.

This chain links TRBV20-1 with TRBJ1-3, with D perhaps matching TRBD1 (5 bases). The CDR3 spans 16 residues. Germline values: CDR1 DFQATT, CDR2 SNEGSKA (reference sequence). V was pared by 6 bases and J by 4 bases, with 22 bases between. CDR3 residues: CSASGRGRERGNTIYF. CDR3 DNA: TGCAGTGCCAGTGGAAGGGGCAGGGAAAGGGGAAACACCATATATTTT.

This clone was picked up one time. The rearrangement links TRBV12-3 or TRBV12-4 to TRBJ2-1; TRBD2 matches 11 bases. The CDR3 contains 12 residues. The J segment lost 16 bases and the V segment lost 3 bases, leaving 5 bases of the junction unmatched. The CDR3 protein is CASSFFSGRDFF. The CDR3 bases are TGTGCCAGCAGTTTTTTTAGCGGGAGGGACTTCTTC.

The CDR3 region is CASTAASEANEKLFF. The CDR3 DNA sequence: TGCGCCAGCACGGCGGCCTCGGAGGCTAATGAAAAACTGTTTTTT. The chain carries TRBV5-1 and TRBJ1-4; D unclear. Per germline, CDR1 SGHRS and CDR2 YFSETQ. The CDR3 extends over 15 amino acids. The V end was cut by 6 bases, the J end by 3 bases, with 15 bases between.

This chain joins TRBV11-2 and TRBJ1-2; 8 nucleotides agree with TRBD1. The trim removed 6 bases at V and 4 bases at J, leaving 10 bases unmatched. Germline assignment: CDR1 SGHAT and CDR2 FQNNGV. This CDR3 comprises 15 residues. CDR3 residues: CASSPNGQGGYGYTF. The CDR3 DNA reads as TGTGCCAGCAGTCCTAATGGACAGGGAGGCTATGGCTACACCTTC.

The table lists this clone with a count of one. This rearrangement joins TRBV19 to TRBJ1-1; 7 nucleotides match TRBD1. Trimming took 10 bases from V and 1 from J; bases not matched to a gene: 6. This CDR3 comprises 13 residues. Germline-derived CDR1 and CDR2 are LNHDA and SQIVND (reference sequence). This chain's CDR3 is CATRGTENTEAFF. The CDR3 bases are TGTGCCACAAGGGGGACAGAGAACACTGAAGCTTTCTTT.

This rearrangement joins TRBV18 to TRBJ1-1, with D unresolved. Germline-derived CDR1 and CDR2 are KGHSH and LQKENI. This CDR3 is built from 14 residues. V shed 3 bases and J shed 1 base, with 9 bases lying between them. CDR3 residues: CASSPSQENTEAFF. CDR3 nucleotide sequence: TGTGCCAGCTCACCTAGTCAGGAGAACACTGAAGCTTTCTTT. Full variable domain (missing parts from reference TRBV18 and TRBJ1-1): NAGVMQNPRHLVRRRGQEARLRCSPMKGHSHVYWYRQLPEEGLKFMVYLQKENIIDESGMPKERFSAEFPKEGPSILRIQQVVRGDSAAYFCASSPSQENTEAFFGQGTRLTVV.

The J gene is TRBJ1-1, the V gene TRBV5-4, with TRBD1 matching 7 bases. J gave up 2 bases and V 4 bases, and 5 bases lay outside the gene matches. The CDR3 loop spans 14 amino acids. Germline CDR1 and CDR2: SGHNT and YYREEE (reference sequence). DNA of the CDR3: TGTGCCAGCAGCGGAACAGGGGTTAACACTGAAGCTTTCTTT. It codes for CASSGTGVNTEAFF.

This sequence joins TRBV4-2 and TRBJ2-2; TRBD2 agrees at 12 bases. The V segment lost 1 base and the J segment 7 bases; nucleotides outside the gene matches: 4. The CDR3 loop spans 16 amino acids. The germline CDR1 and CDR2 sequences are LGHNA and YNFKEQ. CDR3 amino acids: CASSQGRLAGVGELFF. CDR3 nucleotide sequence: TGTGCCAGCAGCCAAGGAAGACTAGCGGGAGTCGGGGAGCTGTTTTTT.

V usage is TRBV2 and J usage is TRBJ1-1; no firm D call. Trimming left V 10 bases short and J 1 base short, with 13 bases between. Per the germline V gene, CDR1 is SNHLY and CDR2 is FYNNEI. This CDR3 has 13 amino acids. The CDR3 here is CAIAIRQNTEAFF. Written as DNA, the CDR3 is TGTGCCATCGCGATTCGACAGAACACTGAAGCTTTCTTT.

On this clone: Other DNA sequences in this sample translate to the same CDR3. CDR3 nucleotide sequence: TGTGCCTGGAGTGTACGGGCTGAAGCTTTCTTT. This gives the protein CAWSVRAEAFF. This rearrangement joins TRBV30 to TRBJ1-1; D uncertain. Germline CDR1 and CDR2: GTSNPN and SVGIG (reference sequence). The V gene lost 0 bases and the J gene lost 6 bases, with 5 bases spanning the gap. CDR3 length: 11 residues. The full variable domain, in which reference TRBV30 and TRBJ1-1 provide the parts outside the CDR3, is SQTIHQWPATLVQPVGSPLSLECTVEGTSNPNLYWYRQAAGRGLQLLFYSVGIGQISSEVPQNLSASRPQDRQFILSSKKLLLSDSGFYLCAWSVRAEAFFGQGTRLTVV.

The chain is built from TRBV5-6 and TRBJ2-3; 12 bases are a match to TRBD2. The CDR3 length is 16 residues. The trim removed 2 bases at V and 5 bases at J, leaving 6 bases unmatched. The germline gives CDR1 SGHDT, CDR2 YYEEEE. This CDR3 is CASSLNRGLAGDTQYF. CDR3 coding DNA: TGTGCCAGCAGCTTAAACAGGGGACTAGCGGGAGATACGCAGTATTTT.

This chain joins TRBV11-2 and TRBJ2-1; 10 nucleotides agree with TRBD2. This CDR3 comprises 19 residues. The trim removed 1 base at V and 7 bases at J, leaving 16 bases unmatched. CDR1 and CDR2 from the germline V gene are SGHAT and FQNNGV. The CDR3 nucleotides are TGTGCCAGCAGCTTAGTCACCGGGACTAGCGTTGTCGGTTCTAATGAGCAGTTCTTC. Translating gives CASSLVTGTSVVGSNEQFF.